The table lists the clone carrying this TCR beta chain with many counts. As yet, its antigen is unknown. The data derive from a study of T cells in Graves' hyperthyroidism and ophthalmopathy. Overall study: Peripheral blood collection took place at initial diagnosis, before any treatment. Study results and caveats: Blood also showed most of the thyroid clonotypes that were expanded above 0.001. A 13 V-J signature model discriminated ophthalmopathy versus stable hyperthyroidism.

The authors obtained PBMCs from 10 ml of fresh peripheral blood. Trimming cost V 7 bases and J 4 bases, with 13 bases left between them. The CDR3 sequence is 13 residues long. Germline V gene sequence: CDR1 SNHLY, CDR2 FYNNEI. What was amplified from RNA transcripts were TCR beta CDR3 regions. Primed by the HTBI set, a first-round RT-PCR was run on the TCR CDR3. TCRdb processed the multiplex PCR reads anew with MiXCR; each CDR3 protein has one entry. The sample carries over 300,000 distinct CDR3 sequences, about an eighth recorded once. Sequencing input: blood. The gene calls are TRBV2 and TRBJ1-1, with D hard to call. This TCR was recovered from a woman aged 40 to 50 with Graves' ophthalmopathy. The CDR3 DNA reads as TGTGCCAGCATGGTTGACCCCGGCACTGAAGCTTTCTTT. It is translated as CASMVDPGTEAFF.